Presented here are 27 T cell receptor beta chains from one specimen sequenced in a study of CD8+ T cells in alopecia areata. RNA extraction and reverse transcription yielded cDNA as sequencing template. TCRdb's copy holds only in-frame clones and misses some; the assay was immunoSEQ multiplex PCR. The table lists some 190,000 clones, approximately 72% of them singletons. The treatment: oral pan-JAK inhibitor, 5-10 mg twice daily. This specimen consisted of CD4+ T cells sorted from blood, obtained at week 44, from a patient treated with tofacitinib. The receptors were sampled from a human donor with alopecia areata.

The rearrangement links TRBV4-2 to TRBJ2-3; TRBD2 matches 12 bases. Germline V CDR1 and CDR2: LGHNA, YNFKEQ. With V trimmed by 0 bases and J by 6 bases, 16 bases remained unmatched. This CDR3 spans 20 amino acids. The CDR3 sequence: CASSQESASGGALRLDTQYF. CDR3 DNA: TGTGCCAGCAGCCAAGAGTCCGCTAGCGGGGGGGCCCTACGCCTGGATACGCAGTATTTT.

J is TRBJ1-6 and V is TRBV6-5; a possible D gene is TRBD1 (5 bases). This CDR3 is built from 15 residues. The germline gives CDR1 MNHEY, CDR2 SVGAGI. Trimming pared 0 bases from V and 10 bases from J, leaving 13 bases between. The CDR3 nucleotides are TGTGCCAGCAGTTACTCCGGGGGACCACGGTCACCCCTCCACTTT. It specifies CASSYSGGPRSPLHF.

The CDR3 nucleotides are TGTGCCAGCAGCGTAGAGGGGGATAATTCACCCCTCCACTTT. It is translated as CASSVEGDNSPLHF. This chain joins TRBV9 and TRBJ1-6, with D perhaps TRBD1 (6 bases). Germline-derived CDR1 and CDR2 are SGDLS and YYNGEE. V gave up 0 bases and J gave up 5 bases, with 6 bases separating them. The length of the CDR3 is 14 residues.

This chain joins TRBV30 and TRBJ1-1, with TRBD1 matching over 11 bases. Germline CDR1 reads GTSNPN; CDR2 reads SVGIG (reference sequence). V dropped 6 bases and J dropped 9; count of bases not matched to a gene: 12. The CDR3 is 14 amino acids. The CDR3 DNA follows: TGTGCCTGTTCTATAGGGACAGGGGGTACTAAAGCTTTCTTT. Translating it yields CACSIGTGGTKAFF.

V and J are TRBV5-1 and TRBJ1-6, with D possibly being TRBD1 (5 bases). The germline CDR1 and CDR2 sequences are SGHRS and YFSETQ. V lost 0 bases and J 6 bases, leaving 7 bases between the germline ends. The CDR3 sequence is 14 residues long. The CDR3 sequence: CASSLERGNSPLHF. CDR3 bases: TGCGCCAGCAGCTTGGAGAGGGGTAATTCACCCCTCCACTTT. The full variable domain, in which reference TRBV5-1 and TRBJ1-6 provide the parts outside the CDR3, is KAGVTQTPRYLIKTRGQQVTLSCSPISGHRSVSWYQQTPGQGLQFLFEYFSETQRNKGNFPGRFSGRQFSNSRSEMNVSTLELGDSALYLCASSLERGNSPLHFGNGTRLTVT.

This chain uses TRBV10-3 with TRBJ2-7; 10 bases align to TRBD1. Germline V lookup: CDR1 ENHRY, CDR2 SYGVKD. Trimming at V came to 6 bases and at J to 4 bases, leaving 12 bases not matched to a gene. The CDR3 totals 16 residues. The CDR3 region has the DNA TGTGCCATCAGCGAGGCCCCGGGACAGGGGTGGTACGAGCAGTACTTC. Translation gives CAISEAPGQGWYEQYF.

J is TRBJ1-5 and V is TRBV30; TRBD1 is a possible D gene (5 bases). The germline gives CDR1 GTSNPN, CDR2 SVGIG (reference sequence). The ends were cut back, 2 bases at V and 2 bases at J, with 10 bases in the middle. The CDR3 covers 14 residues. This CDR3 reads CAWSRTRGNQPQHF. As DNA, the CDR3 is TGTGCCTGGAGTAGGACCAGGGGCAATCAGCCCCAGCATTTT.

The chain is built from TRBV30 and TRBJ2-7; no clear D. CDR1 GTSNPN and CDR2 SVGIG come from the germline V gene (reference sequence). CDR3 length equals 13 residues. V gave up 3 bases and J gave up 1 base, with 10 bases separating them. The DNA for the CDR3 is TGTGCCTGGAGGGTCTTTGGATCCTACGAGCAGTACTTC. Protein product: CAWRVFGSYEQYF.

The genes are TRBV29-1 and TRBJ1-1, with D maybe TRBD1 (5 bases). There are 11 residues in the CDR3. V dropped 4 bases and J dropped 3 bases, with 6 bases sitting between them. CDR1 and CDR2 (germline): SQVTM, ANQGSEA. CDR3 in DNA: TGCAGCGTTGGGGGGTACACTGAAGCTTTCTTT. Amino acids: CSVGGYTEAFF.

In its sample, this clone was seen a few times. The J gene is TRBJ2-1, the V gene TRBV29-1; D perhaps matches TRBD1 (7 bases). With 3 bases removed from V and 4 bases from J, the gap between germline ends came to 16 bases. The CDR3 extends over 15 amino acids. The germline V gene encodes CDR1 SQVTM and CDR2 ANQGSEA. The CDR3 DNA sequence: TGCAGCGTTGATGTCAGGGGGGCACGTTACAATGAGCAGTTCTTC. As protein: CSVDVRGARYNEQFF.

The chain carries TRBV29-1 and TRBJ2-6; the D gene is possibly TRBD2 (6 bases). The germline V and J ends were trimmed by 7 bases and 7 bases, with 11 bases remaining between them. Germline CDR1 reads SQVTM; CDR2 reads ANQGSEA. The CDR3 consists of 12 residues. The CDR3 coding sequence is TGCAGCGCTCTCGGGGGAGCCAACGTCCTGACTTTC. This encodes CSALGGANVLTF.

The CDR3 reads CASSVAVAAGELFF. CDR3 nucleotide sequence: TGTGCCAGCAGCGTAGCCGTAGCAGCCGGGGAGCTGTTTTTT. The V gene is TRBV9, the J gene TRBJ2-2; D call uncertain. This CDR3 is 14 amino acids long. Germline-derived CDR1 and CDR2 are SGDLS and YYNGEE. V gave up 0 bases and J gave up 6 bases, with 9 bases separating them.

The rearrangement links TRBV25-1 to TRBJ1-5, with D unclear. V gave up 6 bases and J gave up 4 bases, with 13 bases separating them. Germline CDR1 and CDR2: MGHDK and SYGVNS. This CDR3 comprises 14 residues. The CDR3 region is CASRGAGSNQPQHF. The CDR3 nucleotides read TGTGCCAGCAGAGGCGCGGGAAGTAATCAGCCCCAGCATTTT.

This chain links TRBV29-1 with TRBJ1-2, with 10 bases that match TRBD1. The CDR3 sequence is 12 residues long. The germline V gene encodes CDR1 SQVTM and CDR2 ANQGSEA. Unmatched junction bases numbered 5, after V lost 7 bases and J lost 6 bases. CDR3 loop: CSAPTGGNGYTF. For the CDR3, the DNA is TGCAGCGCCCCGACAGGGGGCAATGGCTACACCTTC.

This clone was detected only a few times. This chain uses TRBV29-1 with TRBJ1-1, with TRBD1 as a possible D gene (5 bases). CDR3 length: 12 residues. Germline values: CDR1 SQVTM, CDR2 ANQGSEA. Deletions cut 4 bases from V and 4 bases from J, with 10 bases between. CDR3 sequence reads: CSVAGFGTEAFF. CDR3 bases: TGCAGCGTTGCAGGGTTTGGCACTGAAGCTTTCTTT. Full variable domain (remainder filled in from reference TRBV29-1 and TRBJ1-1): SAVISQKPSRDICQRGTSLTIQCQVDSQVTMMFWYRQQPGQSLTLIATANQGSEATYESGFVIDKFPISRPNLTFSTLTVSNMSPEDSSIYLCSVAGFGTEAFFGQGTRLTVV.

The chain combines TRBV7-2 with TRBJ2-1; 10 bases are shared with TRBD2. V lost 4 bases and J lost 7; bases outside the gene matches: 7. CDR3 size: 15 residues. Germline CDR1 and CDR2: SGHTA and FQGNSA. The CDR3 DNA follows: TGTGCCAGCAGCTCATTTTTAGCGGGGGGAAATGAGCAGTTCTTC. Its translation is CASSSFLAGGNEQFF.

Written as DNA, the CDR3 is TGCAGCGTTGAAGAACGGCGGCCGAGGGGGCGGTGGGACACTGAAGCTTTCTTT. Amino acids: CSVEERRPRGRWDTEAFF. The chain couples TRBV29-1 to TRBJ1-1, with 7 nucleotides matching TRBD1. J gave up 3 bases and V 0 bases, and 16 bases lay outside the gene matches. CDR1 and CDR2 (germline): SQVTM, ANQGSEA. This CDR3 contains 18 residues.

The rearrangement links TRBV18 to TRBJ2-5; TRBD1 agrees at 10 bases. The CDR3 runs to 15 residues. The V gene end was trimmed by 6 bases and the J gene end by 7 bases; junction bases not matched to a gene: 11. The germline gives CDR1 KGHSH, CDR2 LQKENI. CDR3 sequence: CASSPGTGELRTQYF. DNA for the CDR3: TGTGCCAGCTCCCCCGGGACAGGGGAATTGAGGACCCAGTACTTC. The entire variable domain, with the rest obtained from reference TRBV18 and TRBJ2-5, is as follows: NAGVMQNPRHLVRRRGQEARLRCSPMKGHSHVYWYRQLPEEGLKFMVYLQKENIIDESGMPKERFSAEFPKEGPSILRIQQVVRGDSAAYFCASSPGTGELRTQYFGPGTRLLVL.

This sequence joins TRBV7-2 and TRBJ2-7; perhaps TRBD1 as D (5 bases). V was trimmed by 4 bases and J by 1 base, leaving 11 bases between them. The CDR3 covers 14 residues. Germline V gene lookup returns CDR1 SGHTA and CDR2 FQGNSA. CDR3 region: CASSSQRQSYEQYF. DNA for the CDR3: TGTGCCAGCAGCTCACAAAGACAGTCCTACGAGCAGTACTTC.

This rearrangement joins TRBV30 to TRBJ2-7, with D perhaps matching TRBD1 or TRBD2 (5 bases each). V was clipped by 3 bases and J by 6 bases, with 21 bases between them. The CDR3 runs to 15 residues. Germline CDR1 is GTSNPN and CDR2 is SVGIG (reference sequence). The CDR3 loop is CAWSGQIEGSPEQYF. CDR3 in DNA: TGTGCCTGGAGCGGTCAGATTGAGGGGAGCCCCGAGCAGTACTTC.

V usage is TRBV15 and J usage is TRBJ1-6, with D uncertain. The CDR3 contains 13 residues. Germline CDR1 is LNHNV and CDR2 is YYDKDF (reference sequence). Trimming pared 3 bases from V and 9 bases from J, leaving 9 bases between. CDR3 residues: CATSSRVGSPLHF. CDR3 sequence (DNA): TGTGCCACCAGCAGTAGGGTCGGTTCACCCCTCCACTTT.

The J gene is TRBJ1-4, the V gene TRBV29-1; D uncertain. The CDR3 spans 17 residues. Germline values: CDR1 SQVTM, CDR2 ANQGSEA. Trimming removed 5 bases at V and 0 bases at J, with 19 bases between. The CDR3 reads CSVKTTHTYTTNEKLFF. The DNA of the CDR3 is TGCAGCGTTAAAACCACACATACCTACACAACTAATGAAAAACTGTTTTTT.

This sequence joins TRBV5-5 and TRBJ1-1; 7 bases agree with TRBD1. Germline-derived CDR1 and CDR2 are SGHKS and YYEKEE (reference sequence). With V trimmed by 0 bases and J by 4 bases, 3 bases remained unmatched. The CDR3 runs to 14 residues. CDR3 sequence: CASSLAAGGTEAFF. Written as DNA, the CDR3 is TGTGCCAGCAGCTTGGCGGCAGGGGGCACTGAAGCTTTCTTT.

This clone appeared a few times. The gene calls are TRBV29-1 and TRBJ1-1; unclear D gene. Germline CDR1 SQVTM, CDR2 ANQGSEA. The V end lost 7 bases, the J end lost 11 bases, and 32 bases lay between the germline ends. The CDR3 is 16 residues long. Here the CDR3 DNA reads TGCAGCGCGCTAGCCCCGGGGAGGAGGGAGAGTGAGTTCGCTTTCTTT. Amino acids: CSALAPGRRESEFAFF. Full variable domain (outside the CDR3, taken from reference TRBV29-1 and TRBJ1-1): SAVISQKPSRDICQRGTSLTIQCQVDSQVTMMFWYRQQPGQSLTLIATANQGSEATYESGFVIDKFPISRPNLTFSTLTVSNMSPEDSSIYLCSALAPGRRESEFAFFGQGTRLTVV.

This sequence joins TRBV27 and TRBJ1-6; unclear D gene. Trimming left V 5 bases short and J 6 bases short, with 14 bases between. In germline, CDR1 is MNHEY, CDR2 SMNVEV (reference sequence). The CDR3 extends over 15 amino acids. The CDR3 here is CASSQRPGANSPLHF. CDR3 DNA: TGTGCCAGCAGTCAAAGACCGGGTGCTAATTCACCCCTCCACTTT.

The chain combines TRBV10-3 with TRBJ2-7; 7 bases map to TRBD1. Looked up from germline, CDR1 is ENHRY and CDR2 is SYGVKD. V lost 3 bases to trimming and J lost 5 bases; unmatched junction nucleotides: 10. The CDR3 spans 15 residues. In DNA, the CDR3 is TGTGCCATCAGTGACTTCGGACAGGCCCTCGACGAGCAGTACTTC. The encoded protein is CAISDFGQALDEQYF.

This clone was observed a single time. This chain joins TRBV5-1 and TRBJ2-5, with 15 nucleotides matching TRBD2. CDR3 length equals 15 residues. Per the germline V gene, CDR1 is SGHRS and CDR2 is YFSETQ. The J segment lost 2 bases and the V segment lost 4 bases, leaving 0 bases of the junction unmatched. CDR3 nucleotide sequence: TGCGCCAGCAGCGGGACTAGCGGGGGGCAAGAGACCCAGTACTTC. Residues: CASSGTSGGQETQYF.